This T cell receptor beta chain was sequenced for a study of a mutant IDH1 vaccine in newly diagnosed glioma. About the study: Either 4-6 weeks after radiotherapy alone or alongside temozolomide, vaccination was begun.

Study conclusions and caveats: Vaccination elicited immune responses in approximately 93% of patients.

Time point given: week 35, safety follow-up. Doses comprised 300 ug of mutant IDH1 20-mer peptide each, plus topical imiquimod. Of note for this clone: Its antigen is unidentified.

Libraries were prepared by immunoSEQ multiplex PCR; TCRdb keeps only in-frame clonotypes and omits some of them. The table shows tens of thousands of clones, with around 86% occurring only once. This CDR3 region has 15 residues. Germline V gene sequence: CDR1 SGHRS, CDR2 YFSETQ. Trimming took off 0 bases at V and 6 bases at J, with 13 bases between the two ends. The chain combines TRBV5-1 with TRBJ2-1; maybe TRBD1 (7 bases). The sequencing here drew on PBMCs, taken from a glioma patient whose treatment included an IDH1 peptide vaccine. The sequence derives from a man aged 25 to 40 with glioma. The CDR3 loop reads CASSLVAGGSNEQFF. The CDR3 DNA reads TGCGCCAGCAGCTTGGTAGCAGGGGGGTCCAATGAGCAGTTCTTC.